Sequencing of this T cell receptor beta chain was carried out in a study of T cells after posttransplantation cyclophosphamide. Libraries were prepared by immunoSEQ multiplex PCR; TCRdb keeps only in-frame clonotypes and omits some of them. The sample has some 40,000 clones, none seen only once. This clone occurred many times. The specimen was PBMCs. The TCR sequence derives from a man aged 30 to 39 in good health and a related stem cell transplant donor.

In nucleotides, the CDR3 is TGTGCCAGTAGTATAAAGGTATTCGACACTGAAGCTTTCTTT. Its protein product is CASSIKVFDTEAFF. The rearrangement uses TRBV19 and TRBJ1-1, with D hard to call. This CDR3 is 14 amino acids long. V dropped 2 bases and J dropped 3 bases, with 10 bases sitting between them. CDR1 LNHDA and CDR2 SQIVND come from the germline V gene (reference sequence). Supplemented by reference TRBV19 and TRBJ1-1, the full variable domain reads DGGITQSPKYLFRKEGQNVTLSCEQNLNHDAMYWYRQDPGQGLRLIYYSQIVNDFQKGDIAEGYSVSREKKESFPLTVTSAQKNPTAFYLCASSIKVFDTEAFFGQGTRLTVV.